Detailed here is one TCR beta chain. Its cognate antigen is unknown. This entry comes from a study of beta chain features in type 1 diabetes. Study-level results: Compared with healthy donors, patients appeared to share more similar naive, central memory and regulatory TCRB repertoires. For Type 1 diabetes patients, all four CD4+ subsets carried TCRB CDR3s that were moderately but significantly shorter.

V lost 4 bases and J 7 bases, leaving 8 bases between the germline ends. This CDR3 is built from 12 residues. The germline V gene has CDR1 SGHRS and CDR2 YFSETQ. The investigators reverse transcribed all of the isolated RNA, so they sequenced expressed TCRB transcripts. Clones were read by immunoSEQ multiplex PCR, and TCRdb kept only the in-frame ones, dropping some. This repertoire shows around 710,000 clones, 9.5% to 15% found once; its top ten account for more than 0.1%. Sorting of CD4+ naive, central memory, regulatory and stem cell-like memory cells was performed via CD45RO/CCR7/CD25/CD127/CD95/CD27.

Sequenced material: naive CD4+ T cells from blood. The genes are TRBV5-1 and TRBJ1-4; D remains ambiguous. The receptor was derived from a man in his thirties or forties with type 1 diabetes. CDR3 sequence reads: CASSLGGEKLFF. As DNA, the CDR3 is TGCGCCAGCAGCCTGGGAGGTGAAAAACTGTTTTTT.